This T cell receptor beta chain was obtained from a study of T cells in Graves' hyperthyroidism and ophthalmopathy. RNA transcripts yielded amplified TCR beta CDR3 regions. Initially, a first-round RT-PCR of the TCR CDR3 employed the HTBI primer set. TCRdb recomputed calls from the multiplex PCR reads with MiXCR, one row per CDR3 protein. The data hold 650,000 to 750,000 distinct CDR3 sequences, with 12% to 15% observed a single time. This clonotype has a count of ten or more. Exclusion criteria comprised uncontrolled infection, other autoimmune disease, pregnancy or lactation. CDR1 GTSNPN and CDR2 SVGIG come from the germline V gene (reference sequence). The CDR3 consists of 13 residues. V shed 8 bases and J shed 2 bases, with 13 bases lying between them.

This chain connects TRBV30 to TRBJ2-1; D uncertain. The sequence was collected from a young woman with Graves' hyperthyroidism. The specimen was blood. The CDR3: CAQNRPPYNEQFF. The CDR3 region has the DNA TGTGCCCAAAACCGCCCACCCTACAATGAGCAGTTCTTC. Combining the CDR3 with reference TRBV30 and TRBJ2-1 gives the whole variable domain SQTIHQWPATLVQPVGSPLSLECTVEGTSNPNLYWYRQAAGRGLQLLFYSVGIGQISSEVPQNLSASRPQDRQFILSSKKLLLSDSGFYLCAQNRPPYNEQFFGPGTRLTVL.